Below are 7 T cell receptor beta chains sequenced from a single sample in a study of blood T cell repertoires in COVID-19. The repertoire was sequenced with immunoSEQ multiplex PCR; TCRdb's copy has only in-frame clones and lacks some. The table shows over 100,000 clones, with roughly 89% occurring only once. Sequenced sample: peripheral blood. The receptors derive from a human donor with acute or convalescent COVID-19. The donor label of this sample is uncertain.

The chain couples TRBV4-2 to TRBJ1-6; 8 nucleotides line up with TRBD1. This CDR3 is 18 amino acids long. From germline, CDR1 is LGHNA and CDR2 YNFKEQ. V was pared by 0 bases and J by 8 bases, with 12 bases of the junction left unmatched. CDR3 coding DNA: TGTGCCAGCAGCCAAGAGATTTTGGCGACAGGGGATTATTCACCCCTCCACTTT. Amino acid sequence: CASSQEILATGDYSPLHF.

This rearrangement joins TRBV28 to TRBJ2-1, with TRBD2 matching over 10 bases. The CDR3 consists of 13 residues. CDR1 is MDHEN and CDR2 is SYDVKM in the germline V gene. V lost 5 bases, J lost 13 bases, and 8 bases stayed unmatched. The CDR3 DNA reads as TGTGCCAGCAGTGACCTAGCGGGGGTAGCCCAGTTCTTC. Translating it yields CASSDLAGVAQFF.

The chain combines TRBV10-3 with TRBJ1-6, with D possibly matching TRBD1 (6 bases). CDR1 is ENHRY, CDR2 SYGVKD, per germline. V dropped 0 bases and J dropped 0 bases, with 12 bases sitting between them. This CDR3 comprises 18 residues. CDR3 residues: CAISESRGANSYNSPLHF. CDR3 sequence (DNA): TGTGCCATCAGTGAGTCGCGGGGGGCGAACTCCTATAATTCACCCCTCCACTTT.

The CDR3 bases are TGTGCCAGCACTCTAGGGGGTGGGACCGGGGAGCTGTTTTTT. It specifies CASTLGGGTGELFF. This chain connects TRBV2 to TRBJ2-2; possible D gene TRBD1, 6 bases. Germline loops: CDR1 SNHLY, CDR2 FYNNEI. The CDR3 loop spans 14 amino acids. V was cut by 7 bases and J by 5 bases, with 14 bases left in between. The variable domain in full, completed from reference TRBV2 and TRBJ2-2, reads EPEVTQTPSHQVTQMGQEVILRCVPISNHLYFYWYRQILGQKVEFLVSFYNNEISEKSEIFDDQFSVERPDGSNFTLKIRSTKLEDSAMYFCASTLGGGTGELFFGEGSRLTVL.

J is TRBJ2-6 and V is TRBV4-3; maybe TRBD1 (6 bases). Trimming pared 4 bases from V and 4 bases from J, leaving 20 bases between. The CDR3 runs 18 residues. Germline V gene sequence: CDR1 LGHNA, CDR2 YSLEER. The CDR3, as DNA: TGCGCCAGCAGCCCCTGGGAACAGGGAGATACGGGGGCCAACGTCCTGACTTTC. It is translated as CASSPWEQGDTGANVLTF.

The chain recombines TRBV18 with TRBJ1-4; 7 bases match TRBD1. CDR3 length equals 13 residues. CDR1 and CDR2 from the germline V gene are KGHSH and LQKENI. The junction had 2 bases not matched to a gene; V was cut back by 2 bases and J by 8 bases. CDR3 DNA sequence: TGTGCCAGCTCACCAATGGACAGGGAAAAACTGTTTTTT. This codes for CASSPMDREKLFF.

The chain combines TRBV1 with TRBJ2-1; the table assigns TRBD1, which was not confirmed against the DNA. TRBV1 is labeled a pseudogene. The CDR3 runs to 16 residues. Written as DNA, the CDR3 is TGCACCAGCAGCCAAGATGCAGGGGGGCACCCTCGGGGGCAGTTCTTC. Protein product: CTSSQDAGGHPRGQFF.